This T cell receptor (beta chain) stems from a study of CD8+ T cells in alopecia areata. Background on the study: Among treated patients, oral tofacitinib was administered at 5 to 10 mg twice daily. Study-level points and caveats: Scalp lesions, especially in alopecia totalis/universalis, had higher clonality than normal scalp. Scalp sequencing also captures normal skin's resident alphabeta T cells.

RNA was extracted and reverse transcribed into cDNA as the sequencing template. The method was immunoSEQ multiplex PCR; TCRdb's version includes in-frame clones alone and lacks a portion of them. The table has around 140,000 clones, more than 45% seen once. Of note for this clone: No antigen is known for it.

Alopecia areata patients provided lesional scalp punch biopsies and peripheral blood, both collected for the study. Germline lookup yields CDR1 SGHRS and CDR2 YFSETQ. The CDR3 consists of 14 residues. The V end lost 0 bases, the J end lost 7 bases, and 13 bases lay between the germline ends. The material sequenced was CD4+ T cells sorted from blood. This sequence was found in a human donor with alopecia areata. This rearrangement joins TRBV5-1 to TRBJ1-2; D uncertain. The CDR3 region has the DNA TGCGCCAGCAGCTTGGGGCTCTCAAACCCTGGCTACACCTTC. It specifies CASSLGLSNPGYTF.